One TCR beta chain is described in this entry. Antigen specificity is unknown. The data are from a study of blood T cells in healthy people across ages. Study-wide results and limits: Age brought a roughly linear fall in TCR beta diversity measured per million T cells.

Alongside a J-beta primer mix, a sample-barcoded 5' primer served in a second PCR lasting roughly 7 to 11 cycles. A tag from a template-switch adaptor with 12 random nucleotides marked each cDNA molecule. TCRdb redid the calling of the 5' RACE reads with MiXCR, one entry per CDR3 protein. The data hold about 1.4 million distinct CDR3 sequences, with approximately 60% observed a single time. Sequencing used blood. The sequence was obtained from a young man in good health.

DNA of the CDR3: TGCGCCAGCACCGATACCAACAGACTAGCGGGAGCTCCAGATACGCAGTATTTT. Protein product: CASTDTNRLAGAPDTQYF. The genes are TRBV10-1 and TRBJ2-3; the match to TRBD2 covers 12 bases. From germline, CDR1 is WNHNN and CDR2 SYGVQD (reference sequence). This CDR3 has 18 amino acids. V was pared by 7 bases and J by 4 bases, with 15 bases of the junction left unmatched.